This T cell receptor (beta chain) was documented in a study of vaccination effects on CD4 cells after COVID-19 (dated by TCRdb to between 2021 and 2024). General notes on the study: Three convalescent patients were sampled early (day +14) and late (day +241, +227, +161 respectively) after vaccination. Post-vaccine samples across the study were collected a median of 72 days after the second dose, with a range of 14 to 241. SARS-CoV-2 spike-specific CD4+ TCR repertoires from before and after mRNA vaccination were compared in COVID-19 convalescent patients and in infection-naive vaccine recipients. A total of some eleven COVID-19 convalescent patients and several SARS-CoV-2-naive healthy vaccine recipients were included in the full study. The Oncomine TCR Beta short-read assay on an Illumina iSeq 100 was used to sequence cultures from other donors in the study. Overall study outcomes, separate from this receptor: The study was limited by a small number of convalescent patients, and early post-infection timepoints were lacking. In convalescent patients, the post-vaccine spike-reactive repertoire consisted mainly of new vaccine-induced clones, largely distinct from infection-induced clones. Clones induced by infection and clones induced by vaccination both contracted markedly at late timepoints after vaccination, which fits with T cell responses waning over time.

The method behind the library was the immunoSEQ multiplex PCR assay. DNA from the CD4+ T cells that had been cultured and isolated underwent TCR beta CDR3 sequencing. The authors processed their data as follows. Non-productive TCR sequences were discarded, and reads were trimmed to the CDR3 region, with only CDR3s of 7 or more amino acids retained. The MANAFEST web app was used to pick out antigen-specific clonotypes by comparing their expansion in peptide wells with that in reference cultures. Positive clones required FDR<0.05 expansion versus reference and all other wells, odds ratio above 5, and frequency above 0.1% in two replicate wells. A clonotype was called cross-reactive if it was significantly expanded both in SARS-CoV-2 spike wells and in at least one common cold coronavirus spike condition. Levenshtein distance calculated with the stringdist R package was used to assess CDR3 similarity, and unrooted trees were constructed with ape in R 3.6.1. The clones in this table, taken by TCRdb from immuneACCESS, are in-frame only. Not every clone is retained; where verified, under half of the shortfall comes from an unresolved V gene, and the cause of the rest is unknown. V and J calls and clone size follow that table, whereas D and trimming were derived from the DNA. Counted in this sample were over 15,000 clones; around 70% of them appeared once. Roughly 19% of the sample is taken by the ten largest.

V lost 0 bases and J lost 6 bases; the stretch between them is 9 bases long. From its cysteine to its phenylalanine, the CDR3 spans 13 amino acids. Only the CDR3 part of the read is kept: 39 bases, read in frame from the first base. The germline V gene gives CDR1 as SGDLS and CDR2 as YYNGEE. In the ViraFEST assay, PBMC were stimulated with viral peptide pools, and TCR sequencing was then used to find antigen-specific CD4+ T cell clonotypes based on their expansion. After around ten days of culture, CD4+ T cells were isolated with the EasySep CD4+ T cell isolation kit. PCR-confirmed SARS-CoV-2 infection had occurred in convalescent patients between March and December 2020, before the Alpha, Beta and Delta variants emerged in the United States. Each participant received two doses of an mRNA SARS-CoV-2 vaccine, either BNT162b2 or mRNA-1273. Each well held 2 million to 2.5 million PBMC cultured in IMDM containing around 5.1% human AB serum, roughly 9.6 IU/ml IL-2 and gentamicin, along with approximately 10 ug/ml peptides. On days 3 and 7, half of the culture medium was replaced with fresh IL-2-containing medium. Each peptide stimulation condition was cultured in triplicate wells unless otherwise noted. Using Ficoll-Paque Plus gradient centrifugation, PBMC were separated from whole blood and then either used fresh or cryopreserved at -140C. Overlapping peptide pools spanned the spike proteins of SARS-CoV-2 and the common cold coronaviruses HCoV-NL63, HCoV-OC43 and HCoV-229E. The QIAamp micro DNA kit was used to extract genomic DNA from the cultured CD4+ T cells.

The table lists this clone with a few counts. The antigen it recognizes is unknown. No much larger clonotype is one base removed from it; base qualities were not supplied. The chain uses TRBV9 and TRBJ1-2, and perhaps TRBD1 as D gene, on 6 matching bases. The sequence was obtained from a human donor who had a prior SARS-CoV-2 infection. This material consisted of CD4+ T cells from PBMCs cultured with SARS-CoV-2 spike peptides, taken after COVID-19 vaccination. What the cell subset or site label conveys for this sample: SARS-CoV-2 spike overlapping peptide pool stimulation. The bases read TGTGCCAGCAGCGTAGGCCCAGGGGATGGCTACACCTTC. Its amino acids are CASSVGPGDGYTF.